This paragraph covers one T cell receptor beta chain sequence. This clonotype has at least ten counts. Its antigen remains undetermined. Nothing much larger sits one base from this clone, and base qualities are not available. The sample's time point label, decoded: before trial treatment. The donors took part in RACIN, a single-arm, phase I, dose-escalation trial that combined nivolumab, ipilimumab, aspirin, low-dose cyclophosphamide and low-dose radiotherapy. Patients were eligible if they had advanced solid tumors that were TIL-negative. The instrument given in TCRdb is Illumina HiSeq 2500. First-strand cDNA was synthesized with Superscript III and a set of TRAV- and TRBV-specific primers, covering both TCRalpha and TCRbeta chains. A roughly 20-cycle PCR with Phusion amplified the TCRs, pairing a constant-region primer with the adapter that was attached to the V primers. Isolated mRNA was amplified with the MessageAmp II aRNA Amplification Kit, using a roughly 16-hour in vitro transcription at 37°C. The Dynabeads mRNA DIRECT Purification Kit was used to isolate mRNA for TCR sequencing. Indexed Illumina adapters were added in a second roughly 26-cycle Phusion PCR, and the resulting products were purified with AMPure XP beads. The study's own analysis went as follows. Using custom Perl scripts, TCR sequences that encoded the same protein were pooled, out-of-frame sequences were dropped, and the abundance of each clonotype was calculated. Any TCR sequence backed by just one read was left out of the analysis. Shannon entropy, Gini index, clonality, richness, and the frequency of TCRs shared between repertoires were included as repertoire metrics. The public reads were reanalyzed by TCRdb: fastp trimming at Q25, MiXCR alignment, in-frame beta chains only. CDR3 protein sequences are deduplicated, and each keeps its most common genes and DNA. The V and J calls were determined by TCRdb, not by the authors. A total of under 95,000 distinct CDR3 sequences appear in this sample, roughly a sixth of them only once. The leading ten clones occupy roughly 3% of the sample.

This sample stems from a study of low-dose radiotherapy and immunotherapy resistance in tumors (dated by TCRdb to about 2022). The study in broad terms: In Cohort 1, 0.5 Gy per fraction was delivered every 2 weeks, and a total PTV dose of 6.5 Gy was prescribed. In Cohort 2, 1 Gy per fraction was delivered every two weeks, for a total of 13 Gy over 26 weeks. Patients were given nivolumab as a 240 mg flat dose every two weeks and ipilimumab at 1 mg/kg every six weeks, with both drugs delivered intravenously. Cyclophosphamide 200 mg/m2 was administered intravenously every two weeks, one day before each radiation and immunotherapy administration. Patients took aspirin 300 mg orally once daily for four cycles, starting on cycle 1 day 1. Randomization of trial participants into treatment groups was not performed. The translational analysis covered eight patients: three from the first dose cohort and the first five from the second dose cohort.

CDR1 MNHEY and CDR2 SMNVEV are derived from the germline V gene (reference sequence). The junction shows trimming of 0 bases on V and 7 bases on J, and the gene matches do not reach 6 bases of it. Including cysteine and phenylalanine, the CDR3 has 15 amino acids. Only the CDR3 portion is preserved as DNA: 45 bases, with reading frame beginning at the first base. This clonotype originated in a male donor with prostate cancer. This chain joins TRBV27 to TRBJ2-1, with 7 bases in between that match TRBD2. Material: PBMCs, obtained before treatment. The sequenced DNA: TGTGCCAGCAGTTTATCGGGAGCGGGGTTGAATGAGCAGTTCTTC. This gives the protein CASSLSGAGLNEQFF.